The 20 T cell receptor beta chains below all came from one sample that was sequenced in a study of blood T cell repertoires in COVID-19. Assay: immunoSEQ multiplex PCR; the TCRdb copy retains only in-frame clones and omits some. The sample has 90,000 to 120,000 clones, roughly 88% seen once. The specimen was peripheral blood. All receptors derive from a man aged 50 to 59 with active or convalescent COVID-19.

The J gene is TRBJ2-1, the V gene TRBV2; D perhaps matches TRBD2 (5 bases). The CDR3 has 14 amino acids. Germline CDR1 and CDR2: SNHLY and FYNNEI. The germline V and J ends were trimmed by 3 bases and 5 bases, with 11 bases remaining between them. CDR3 sequence reads: CASSERLAHNEQFF. CDR3 nucleotides: TGTGCCAGCAGTGAGAGGCTAGCCCACAATGAGCAGTTCTTC.

The chain employs TRBV7-8 and TRBJ2-7, with a weak D call TRBD2 (5 bases). CDR1 SGHVS and CDR2 FQNEAQ come from the germline V gene. The CDR3 has 12 residues. The ends were cut back, 4 bases at V and 8 bases at J, with 12 bases in the middle. The CDR3 nucleotides are TGTGCCAGCAGCTCCTTATCCGGGAAGCAGTACTTC. Translation: CASSSLSGKQYF.

The chain joins TRBV9 to TRBJ2-3, with D possibly TRBD2 on 6 matching bases. Germline CDR1 is SGDLS and CDR2 is YYNGEE. The CDR3 consists of 15 residues. Trimming took 4 bases from V and 2 from J, leaving 14 bases between them. CDR3 DNA: TGTGCCAGCAGCATACCGGCGGGGCCCACAGATACGCAGTATTTT. Its translation: CASSIPAGPTDTQYF.

This clone appeared once. The genes are TRBV7-8 and TRBJ2-7; no definite D call. Germline V lookup: CDR1 SGHVS, CDR2 FQNEAQ. CDR3 length equals 15 residues. V lost 3 bases to trimming and J lost 1 base, with 13 bases between them. DNA for the CDR3: TGTGCCAGCAGCTTTGCCCGAGAACAGTCCTACGAGCAGTACTTC. Its translation: CASSFAREQSYEQYF. The full variable domain, in which reference TRBV7-8 and TRBJ2-7 provide the parts outside the CDR3, is GAGVSQSPRYKVAKRGQDVALRCDPISGHVSLFWYQQALGQGPEFLTYFQNEAQLDKSGLPSDRFFAERPEGSVSTLKIQRTQQEDSAVYLCASSFAREQSYEQYFGPGTRLTVT.

The chain combines TRBV18 with TRBJ2-1, with 7 bases matching TRBD2. The CDR3 has 17 amino acids. The trim removed 3 bases at V and 0 bases at J, leaving 8 bases unmatched. CDR1 and CDR2 from the germline V gene are KGHSH and LQKENI. CDR3: CASSPPTSESSYNEQFF. The CDR3, as DNA: TGTGCCAGCTCACCGCCTACTAGCGAAAGCTCCTACAATGAGCAGTTCTTC.

The chain recombines TRBV6-5 with TRBJ1-5; a weak D match, TRBD1 (6 bases). The V end lost 7 bases, the J end lost 5 bases, and 12 bases lay between the germline ends. CDR3 size: 13 residues. Germline values: CDR1 MNHEY, CDR2 SVGAGI. CDR3 nucleotides: TGTGCCAGCAAAACAGGGAAGTATCAGCCCCAGCATTTT. Protein sequence: CASKTGKYQPQHF.

V and J are TRBV6-1 and TRBJ2-2, with 12 bases aligning to TRBD2. The CDR3 extends over 15 amino acids. CDR1 and CDR2 from the germline V gene are MNHNS and SASEGT. V was clipped by 3 bases and J by 8 bases; unmatched bases: 4. CDR3 protein: CASSESSGRAGELFF. Here the CDR3 DNA reads TGTGCCAGCAGTGAGTCTAGCGGGAGGGCTGGGGAGCTGTTTTTT.

The chain couples TRBV6-5 to TRBJ1-6, with 9 bases matching TRBD1. CDR3 length: 14 residues. Germline V gives CDR1 MNHEY, CDR2 SVGAGI. The V segment lost 5 bases and the J segment 9 bases; nucleotides outside the gene matches: 5. The CDR3 spells CASSTTGGVSPLHF. CDR3 sequence (DNA): TGTGCCAGCAGTACCACAGGGGGCGTTTCACCCCTCCACTTT.

The chain recombines TRBV29-1 with TRBJ2-1, with D possibly matching TRBD2 (6 bases). Germline values: CDR1 SQVTM, CDR2 ANQGSEA. V was shortened by 1 base and J by 7 bases, with 14 bases between the two germline ends. The CDR3 runs 14 residues. The CDR3 DNA reads as TGCAGCGTTGAAGTAGCGGCCTTTGGAAATGAGCAGTTCTTC. Amino acid sequence: CSVEVAAFGNEQFF.

The rearrangement joins TRBV16 to TRBJ2-5, with D hard to call. The V gene's germline CDR1 is KGHSY and CDR2 FQNENV. The CDR3 is made up of 14 amino acids. Trimming cost V 4 bases and J 2 bases, with 11 bases left between them. As DNA, the CDR3 is TGTGCCAGCAGCCTTCAGACTGCACAAGAGACCCAGTACTTC. Translated: CASSLQTAQETQYF.

This clone was counted once. This chain's CDR3 is CASSSYPDRVYEQYF. The DNA of the CDR3 is TGTGCCAGCAGCTCTTATCCTGACAGGGTCTACGAGCAGTACTTC. The chain joins TRBV11-2 to TRBJ2-7; 7 nucleotides align to TRBD1. The CDR3 has 15 amino acids. Per germline, CDR1 SGHAT and CDR2 FQNNGV. V lost 4 bases, J lost 3 bases, and 9 bases stayed unmatched.

This clone was found once. The rearrangement links TRBV19 to TRBJ1-5; D gene ambiguous. V was cut by 4 bases and J by 0 bases, with 10 bases left in between. The CDR3 consists of 15 residues. Looked up from germline, CDR1 is LNHDA and CDR2 is SQIVND (reference sequence). CDR3 residues: CASSTGVDSNQPQHF. CDR3 DNA sequence: TGTGCCAGTAGTACCGGGGTGGATAGCAATCAGCCCCAGCATTTT.

The genes are TRBV18 and TRBJ2-3; a possible D gene is TRBD2 (7 bases). Trimming cost V 3 bases and J 5 bases, with 12 bases left between them. Per the germline V gene, CDR1 is KGHSH and CDR2 is LQKENI. The CDR3 runs 14 residues. The CDR3 DNA follows: TGTGCCAGCTCACCGGTCGGGGGGCTAGATACGCAGTATTTT. Amino acids: CASSPVGGLDTQYF.

As regards this clone: At the DNA level, this CDR3 is encoded by other sequences in the same sample as well. The chain combines TRBV20-1 with TRBJ2-3; D gene ambiguous. V was cut by 6 bases and J by 3 bases, with 4 bases left in between. This CDR3 has 10 amino acids. From germline, CDR1 is DFQATT and CDR2 SNEGSKA (reference sequence). CDR3 DNA: TGCAGTGCCAGGACAGATACGCAGTATTTT. Amino acid sequence: CSARTDTQYF.

This sequence joins TRBV25-1 and TRBJ1-1; D remains ambiguous. The CDR3 totals 12 residues. Trimming pared 3 bases from V and 3 bases from J, leaving 5 bases between. Germline V gives CDR1 MGHDK, CDR2 SYGVNS. The CDR3 loop reads CASSERDTEAFF. CDR3 coding DNA: TGTGCCAGCAGTGAGAGGGACACTGAAGCTTTCTTT. Together with reference TRBV25-1 and TRBJ1-1, the CDR3 gives the full variable domain: EADIYQTPRYLVIGTGKKITLECSQTMGHDKMYWYQQDPGMELHLIHYSYGVNSTEKGDLSSESTVSRIRTEHFPLTLESARPSHTSQYLCASSERDTEAFFGQGTRLTVV.

This clone has only one observation. V and J are TRBV2 and TRBJ1-5; tentatively, D is TRBD1 (5 bases). Trimming took 1 base from V and 4 from J, leaving 14 bases between them. The CDR3 has 16 amino acids. Germline CDR1 and CDR2: SNHLY and FYNNEI. This CDR3 reads CASSEGRVGVNQPQHF. In DNA, the CDR3 is TGTGCCAGCAGTGAAGGCAGGGTGGGCGTTAATCAGCCCCAGCATTTT.

This chain links TRBV23-1 with TRBJ1-2; 9 bases map to TRBD1. TRBV23-1 is annotated as an ORF whose role is uncertain. This CDR3 contains 15 residues. The V gene end was trimmed by 0 bases and the J gene end by 9 bases; junction bases not matched to a gene: 8. The CDR3 region has the DNA TGCGCCAGCAGTCAATCGCGGGACAGGGCTAGTTGCTACACCTTC. It encodes CASSQSRDRASCYTF.

The chain couples TRBV28 to TRBJ2-5; 8 positions match TRBD1. The V gene's germline CDR1 is MDHEN and CDR2 SYDVKM. The CDR3 extends over 15 amino acids. V lost 6 bases, J lost 2 bases, and 8 bases stayed unmatched. CDR3 in amino acids: CASSRQGAWQETQYF. In DNA, the CDR3 is TGTGCCAGCAGCCGGCAGGGGGCATGGCAAGAGACCCAGTACTTC. Full variable domain (rest looked up from reference TRBV28 and TRBJ2-5): DVKVTQSSRYLVKRTGEKVFLECVQDMDHENMFWYRQDPGLGLRLIYFSYDVKMKEKGDIPEGYSVSREKKERFSLILESASTNQTSMYLCASSRQGAWQETQYFGPGTRLLVL.

V is TRBV6-2 or TRBV6-3 and J is TRBJ2-7, with D possibly matching TRBD1 (6 bases). The better agreement between TRBJ2-5 and the DNA end casts doubt on the J call. CDR3 size: 19 residues. CDR1 and CDR2 from the germline V gene are MNHEY and SVGEGT. CDR3 in amino acids: CASSFTPWRQALRGETQYF. The CDR3, as DNA: TGTGCCAGCAGTTTTACCCCGTGGCGACAGGCCCTTCGGGGAGAGACCCAGTACTTC.

J is TRBJ1-3 and V is TRBV6-5; 7 nucleotides agree with TRBD1. With 4 bases clipped from V and 2 bases from J, the junction kept 5 bases outside the gene matches. The length of the CDR3 is 15 residues. The germline gives CDR1 MNHEY, CDR2 SVGAGI. The CDR3 sequence is CASSSPGTAGNTIYF. As DNA, the CDR3 is TGTGCCAGCAGTTCGCCCGGGACAGCTGGAAACACCATATATTTT.